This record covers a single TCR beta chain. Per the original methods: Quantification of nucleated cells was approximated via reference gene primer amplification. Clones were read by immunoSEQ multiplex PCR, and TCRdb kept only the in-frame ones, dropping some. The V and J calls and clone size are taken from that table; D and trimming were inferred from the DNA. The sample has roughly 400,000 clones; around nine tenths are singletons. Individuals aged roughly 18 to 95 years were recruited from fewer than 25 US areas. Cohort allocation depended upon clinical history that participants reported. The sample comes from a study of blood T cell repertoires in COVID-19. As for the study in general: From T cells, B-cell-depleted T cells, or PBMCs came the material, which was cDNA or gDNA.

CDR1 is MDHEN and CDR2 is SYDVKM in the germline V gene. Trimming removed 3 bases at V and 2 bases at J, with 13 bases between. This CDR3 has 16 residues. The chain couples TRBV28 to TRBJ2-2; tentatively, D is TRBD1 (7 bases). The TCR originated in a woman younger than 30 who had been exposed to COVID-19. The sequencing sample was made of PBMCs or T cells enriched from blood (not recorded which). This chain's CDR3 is CASSFIQGTNTGELFF. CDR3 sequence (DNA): TGTGCCAGCAGTTTCATACAGGGGACTAACACCGGGGAGCTGTTTTTT.